This T cell receptor (beta chain) was profiled in a study of a mutant IDH1 vaccine in newly diagnosed glioma. After removal of 4 bases from V and 2 bases from J, the junction contained 5 bases not matched to a gene. Germline V gene sequence: CDR1 SGHTA, CDR2 FQGNSA. This CDR3 has 15 amino acids. Time point: week 23, last vaccination. Topical imiquimod was applied with each vaccine dose, which held 300 ug of mutant IDH1 20-mer peptide. Method: immunoSEQ multiplex PCR; TCRdb's copy keeps in-frame clones and lacks some. The table includes tens of thousands of clones, 75% to 90% detected once. This clone showed up just once. The target antigen is unknown.

Sequenced material: PBMCs, taken from a glioma patient whose treatment included an IDH1 peptide vaccine. The chain carries TRBV7-2 and TRBJ2-1; 7 bases map to TRBD2. This TCR was sampled from a man aged 40-49 years with glioma. Written as DNA, the CDR3 is TGTGCCAGCAGCTCGTCGGGGGGAACCTACAATGAGCAGTTCTTC. Protein: CASSSSGGTYNEQFF.